This T cell receptor (beta chain) is from a study of siplizumab effects on memory and regulatory T cells. Findings and limits, study-wide: Few alloreactive clones mapped to unstimulated subsets. Naive T cells seemed more diverse than memory cells; they also seemed major alloresponse contributors.

Around 100,000 TCR templates per sample were assayed. Here immunoSEQ multiplex PCR was the method, and the copy in TCRdb shows in-frame clones only, minus some. The sample has around 100,000 clones, about 91% seen once; the top ten hold around 0.68%. The germline V gene has CDR1 LNHDA and CDR2 SQIVND (reference sequence). Trimming took off 7 bases at V and 4 bases at J, with 13 bases between the two ends. The CDR3 loop spans 13 amino acids. This clone has a single count. Its antigen is undetermined. This clonotype was sampled from a human donor in good health. The sample was Tregs sorted from blood. The chain recombines TRBV19 with TRBJ1-2; D perhaps matches TRBD1 (5 bases). CDR3: CASTMGGGYGYTF. As DNA, the CDR3 is TGTGCCAGTACCATGGGGGGAGGCTATGGCTACACCTTC.